This T cell receptor (beta chain) originates from a study of beta chain features in type 1 diabetes. This CDR3 is built from 14 residues. Germline loops: CDR1 SEHNR, CDR2 FQNEAQ (reference sequence). V trimming: 5 bases; J trimming: 7 bases; junction bases outside the gene matches: 9. This clone was counted between two and nine times. Its cognate antigen is unknown. Study observations and caveats: Fewer junction insertions and more nucleotide deletions appeared in type 1 diabetes patients.

TCRB transcripts that were expressed got sequenced, as all of the isolated RNA had been reverse transcribed. Repertoires were generated with immunoSEQ multiplex PCR, while TCRdb's copy carries only in-frame clones and drops some. The repertoire consists of a few hundred thousand clones, with around 26% occurring once and the leading ten covering approximately 4%. This TCR was sampled from a man aged 25 to 40 in good health. The rearrangement joins TRBV7-9 to TRBJ2-7; 9 bases are shared with TRBD1. The sequenced sample consisted of central memory CD4+ T cells from blood. CDR3 sequence: CASSRYRDREEQYF. In DNA, the CDR3 is TGTGCCAGCAGCCGATACCGGGACAGGGAAGAGCAGTACTTC.